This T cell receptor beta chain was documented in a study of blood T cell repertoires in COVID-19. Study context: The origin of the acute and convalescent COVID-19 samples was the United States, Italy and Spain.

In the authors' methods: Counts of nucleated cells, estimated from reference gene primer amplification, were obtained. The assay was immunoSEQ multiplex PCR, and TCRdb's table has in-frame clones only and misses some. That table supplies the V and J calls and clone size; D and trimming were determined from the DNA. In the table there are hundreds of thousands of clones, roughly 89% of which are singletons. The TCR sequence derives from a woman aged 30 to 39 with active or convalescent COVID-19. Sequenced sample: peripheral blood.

The CDR3 here is CASSSQGARRDIQYF. CDR3 nucleotide sequence: TGTGCCAGCTCATCACAGGGGGCGCGTAGAGACATTCAGTACTTC. This chain connects TRBV18 to TRBJ2-4; 9 positions agree with TRBD1. V gave up 5 bases and J gave up 8 bases; unmatched junction bases: 10. The CDR3 extends over 15 amino acids. CDR1 and CDR2 from the germline V gene are KGHSH and LQKENI.